These T cell receptor beta chains were read from a single sample in a study of blood T cells in healthy people across ages. TCRdb called the 5' RACE reads again in MiXCR, with one record for every CDR3 protein. This sample yields about 930,000 distinct CDR3 sequences, of which 29% are seen a single time; 10% to 13% belongs to the top ten. These data also formed part of another study, on T cells of mothers and their children.

The specimen was blood. The source is a woman aged 40 to 50 in good health. Both conserved end residues are part of each CDR3. D genes are given only for firm matches. Rows give clone size only sometimes, using once, few, many, or a class for an expanded clone.

j_gene,d_gene,abundance,v_gene,CDR3nt,CDR3aa
TRBJ2-7,NA,NA,TRBV11-2,TGTGCCAGCAGCTTAGGTGGGGGGCAAGGACTCTACGAGCAGTACTTC,CASSLGGGQGLYEQYF
TRBJ2-3,TRBD2,few,TRBV4-1,TGCGCCAGCAGCCTAGCGGGGCGGCCGACGCAGTATTTT,CASSLAGRPTQYF
TRBJ2-7,NA,NA,TRBV5-1,TGCGCCAGCAGCTTGAATTTCGGGCAGACCTACGAGCAGTACTTC,CASSLNFGQTYEQYF
TRBJ2-1,TRBD2,NA,TRBV12-3/TRBV12-4,TGTGCCAGCAGTTTGACTAGCTTCTCCTACAATGAGCAGTTCTTC,CASSLTSFSYNEQFF
TRBJ1-2,TRBD1,NA,TRBV6-5,TGTGCCAGCAGTACACCACAGGGGGCGAGCGGCTACACCTTC,CASSTPQGASGYTF
TRBJ2-3,TRBD2,few,TRBV7-2,TGTGCCAGCAGCTTAACACTAGCGGGCGGTGGGATAGGTACGCAGTATTTT,CASSLTLAGGGIGTQYF
TRBJ2-5,NA,NA,TRBV20-1,TGCAGTGTCGCGGGACTGAAAGAGACCCAGTACTTC,CSVAGLKETQYF
TRBJ2-7,NA,few,TRBV11-1,TGTGCCAGCAGCTTCAGCAGGGGTTGCCACGAGCAGTACTTC,CASSFSRGCHEQYF
TRBJ1-1,NA,few,TRBV6-1,TGTGCCAGCAGTGCCTACAGGGACACTGAAGCTTTCTTT,CASSAYRDTEAFF
TRBJ2-3,NA,NA,TRBV4-1,TGCGCCAGCAGCCAAGACGCGGGGAGTTTCACAGATACGCAGTATTTT,CASSQDAGSFTDTQYF
TRBJ2-6,NA,NA,TRBV18,TGTGCCAGCTCACCTCCTGGGCTCGCTTCAGGGGCCAACGTCCTGACTTTC,CASSPPGLASGANVLTF
TRBJ2-7,TRBD1,many,TRBV28,TGTGCCAGCAGTATCTTACAGGGGGCCAACGAGCAGTACTTC,CASSILQGANEQYF
TRBJ2-7,NA,many,TRBV6-2/TRBV6-3,TGTGCCAGCAGTTACCCCATGTACGAGCAGTACTTC,CASSYPMYEQYF